This record covers a single TCR beta chain. Its antigen is unidentified. The sample originates from a study of vaccination and CD4 T cells after COVID-19. In the study overall: The convalescent population consisted of six males and four females, two of whom were of Hispanic ethnicity. The cells were exposed to overlapping spike peptides originating from SARS-CoV-2, HCoV-NL63, HCoV-OC43 and HCoV-229E for stimulation.

Points from the study as a whole: Only post-vaccination samples contained a median approximately 85% of the reactive clones in convalescent patients.

Treatment of the sample: approximately 10-day PBMC culture with coronavirus spike peptide pools or control peptides (ViraFEST assay). Sequenced with the Oncomine TCR Beta short-read assay was DNA taken from cultured CD4+ T cells. In TCRdb, the PCR reads were re-called with MiXCR into one record per CDR3 protein. The sample carries tens of thousands of distinct CDR3 sequences, roughly 60% recorded once. The sample consisted of CD4+ T cells from blood, cultured in vitro, taken before SARS-CoV-2 vaccination. This clonotype originated in a human donor who received a COVID-19 vaccine.

The CDR3 sequence is CASSVFPTGAEAFF. The CDR3 nucleotides are TGTGCCAGCAGCGTATTCCCCACAGGGGCTGAAGCTTTCTTT. The chain joins TRBV9 to TRBJ1-1; 7 nucleotides line up with TRBD1. This CDR3 comprises 14 residues. Germline loops: CDR1 SGDLS, CDR2 YYNGEE. With 1 base clipped from V and 6 bases from J, the junction kept 6 bases outside the gene matches.